The 26 T cell receptor beta chains below were found in one sample sequenced in a study of blood T cell repertoires in COVID-19. Repertoires were generated with immunoSEQ multiplex PCR, while TCRdb's copy carries only in-frame clones and drops some. In the table there are some 49,000 clones, over 85% of which are singletons. Sequenced: peripheral blood. The receptors derive from a man in his sixties with COVID-19, enrolled during active disease.

The chain couples TRBV19 to TRBJ2-7; 9 bases align to TRBD1. CDR3 length: 17 residues. With V trimmed by 4 bases and J by 2 bases, 12 bases remained unmatched. Germline assignment: CDR1 LNHDA and CDR2 SQIVND (reference sequence). CDR3 DNA sequence: TGTGCCAGTAGTAGGGGTATTCCGGGACAGGGTCCCTACGAGCAGTACTTC. Amino acid sequence: CASSRGIPGQGPYEQYF.

This clone was seen a single time. The chain combines TRBV9 with TRBJ2-2, with a possible D match to TRBD2 (5 bases). Germline CDR1 is SGDLS and CDR2 is YYNGEE. The CDR3 loop spans 11 amino acids. The V end was cut by 4 bases, the J end by 8 bases, with 6 bases between. The CDR3 loop reads CASSSGGELFF. The CDR3 coding sequence is TGTGCCAGCAGCTCGGGGGGGGAGCTGTTTTTT.

This clone was observed a few times. V and J are TRBV14 and TRBJ1-3, with TRBD1 identical over 7 bases. V shed 1 base, J shed 3 bases, and the junction held 6 bases outside the gene matches. CDR3 length: 16 residues. CDR1 and CDR2 from the germline V gene are SGHDN and FVKESK. In nucleotides, the CDR3 is TGTGCCAGCAGCCAAGTTCACAGGGGAATTGGAAACACCATATATTTT. Translated: CASSQVHRGIGNTIYF.

The rearrangement links TRBV10-3 to TRBJ2-7; TRBD1 aligns across 9 bases. This CDR3 is 14 amino acids long. The junction had 9 bases not matched to a gene; V was cut back by 6 bases and J by 6 bases. Germline CDR1 and CDR2: ENHRY and SYGVKD. The CDR3 nucleotides read TGTGCCATCAGCAAAACAGGGGGCGCGGGCGAGCAGTACTTC. It translates to CAISKTGGAGEQYF.

This rearrangement joins TRBV12-3 or TRBV12-4 to TRBJ1-1; D is perhaps TRBD1 (5 bases). There are 13 residues in the CDR3. V lost 5 bases and J lost 7, with 14 bases in between. The CDR3 region is CASSNGGLGEAFF. CDR3 nucleotide sequence: TGTGCCAGCAGTAACGGGGGATTGGGTGAAGCTTTCTTT.

V and J are TRBV4-1 and TRBJ1-2; 8 bases map to TRBD1. Germline V gene sequence: CDR1 MGHRA, CDR2 YSYEKL. With V trimmed by 4 bases and J by 0 bases, 10 bases remained unmatched. This CDR3 region has 17 residues. The CDR3: CASSRGQGPLANYGYTF. In DNA, the CDR3 is TGCGCCAGCAGCCGAGGACAGGGCCCGCTAGCTAACTATGGCTACACCTTC.

The chain employs TRBV18 and TRBJ1-2; D is ambiguous. The CDR3 runs to 13 residues. V shed 3 bases and J shed 4 bases, with 9 bases lying between them. Germline V gene lookup returns CDR1 KGHSH and CDR2 LQKENI. The CDR3 loop reads CASSPKSGYGYTF. CDR3 nucleotide sequence: TGTGCCAGCTCACCGAAAAGCGGCTATGGCTACACCTTC.

CDR3 sequence: CASSQVGSYEQYF. The CDR3, as DNA: TGCGCCAGCAGCCAAGTGGGGAGCTACGAGCAGTACTTC. This chain joins TRBV4-1 and TRBJ2-7; D perhaps matches TRBD2 (5 bases). CDR1 MGHRA and CDR2 YSYEKL come from the germline V gene. Trimming left V 1 base short and J 3 bases short, with 7 bases between. This CDR3 comprises 13 residues.

The chain joins TRBV28 to TRBJ2-7; 8 bases agree with TRBD1. Germline V CDR1 and CDR2: MDHEN, SYDVKM. The CDR3 is 12 residues long. With 6 bases clipped from V and 6 bases from J, the junction kept 4 bases outside the gene matches. DNA for the CDR3: TGTGCCAGCAGAGTGACAGGGGTCGAGCAGTACTTC. Amino acid sequence: CASRVTGVEQYF.

CDR3 amino acids: CASSLRANTEAFF. The CDR3 nucleotides are TGTGCCAGTAGTCTCAGGGCGAACACTGAAGCTTTCTTT. The V call is TRBV19, the J call TRBJ1-1; a possible D gene is TRBD1 (5 bases). CDR3 size: 13 residues. From germline, CDR1 is LNHDA and CDR2 SQIVND (reference sequence). Trimming took 5 bases from V and 1 from J, leaving 8 bases between them.

J is TRBJ2-1 and V is TRBV2; D unclear. CDR3 length: 12 amino acids. Germline CDR1 and CDR2: SNHLY and FYNNEI. The V and J ends lost 6 bases and 10 bases respectively, with 13 bases between them. This chain's CDR3 is CASSSLRYEQFF. The CDR3 DNA reads as TGTGCCAGCAGCTCACTTCGCTACGAGCAGTTCTTC.

This clone has a handful of counts. J is TRBJ2-1 and V is TRBV4-3, with 11 bases identical to TRBD1. V shed 2 bases and J 8 bases; nucleotides not matched to a gene: 5. The germline V gene has CDR1 LGHNA and CDR2 YSLEER. The CDR3 runs 15 residues. The CDR3 region has the DNA TGCGCCAGCAGCCAACCGGGACAGGGGGTCGATGAGCAGTTCTTC. The encoded protein is CASSQPGQGVDEQFF.

The rearrangement joins TRBV5-6 to TRBJ2-7; TRBD1 might be the D (7 bases). Trimming left V 3 bases short and J 2 bases short, with 18 bases between. Per germline, CDR1 SGHDT and CDR2 YYEEEE. The CDR3 has 16 residues. The CDR3 DNA sequence: TGTGCCAGCAGCTATAAGACAGGGAGGAGCGCCTACGAGCAGTACTTC. Translating gives CASSYKTGRSAYEQYF.

The chain carries TRBV7-9 and TRBJ1-3; TRBD1 aligns across 8 bases. Unmatched junction bases numbered 1, after V lost 4 bases and J lost 2 bases. The CDR3 contains 14 residues. The germline gives CDR1 SEHNR, CDR2 FQNEAQ (reference sequence). CDR3 bases: TGTGCCAGCAGCTCGACAGGGGCTGGAAACACCATATATTTT. It translates to CASSSTGAGNTIYF.

The chain has TRBV4-3 and TRBJ2-1, with a tentative D call TRBD2 (5 bases). Germline CDR1 is LGHNA and CDR2 is YSLEER. The V gene lost 0 bases and the J gene lost 4 bases, with 10 bases spanning the gap. CDR3 length: 15 amino acids. The CDR3 protein is CASSQDRGSYNEQFF. The CDR3 DNA reads as TGCGCCAGCAGCCAAGATCGGGGAAGTTACAATGAGCAGTTCTTC.

V gene TRBV7-8 combines with J gene TRBJ1-3; 7 bases agree with TRBD1. After removal of 3 bases from V and 2 bases from J, the junction contained 4 bases not matched to a gene. Germline CDR1 and CDR2: SGHVS and FQNEAQ. The length of the CDR3 is 15 residues. The CDR3 region is CASSFDRAAGNTIYF. The CDR3 region has the DNA TGTGCCAGCAGCTTCGACAGGGCAGCTGGAAACACCATATATTTT.

Turning to this clone: One junction end does not reproduce the germline sequence, and a read error may be involved. The chain links TRBV12-3 or TRBV12-4 to TRBJ1-2; D ambiguous. The CDR3 is 13 amino acids. The CDR3 DNA is TGTGCCAGCAGTTCTAGTCCCCTACCTCGCGTTTCCTTC. Residues: CASSSSPLPRVSF.

The rearrangement links TRBV6-2 or TRBV6-3 to TRBJ2-1; possible D gene TRBD1, 7 bases. Germline V lookup: CDR1 MNHEY, CDR2 SVGEGT. The CDR3 consists of 13 residues. Deletions cut 2 bases from V and 9 bases from J, with 11 bases between. CDR3 bases: TGTGCCAGCAGTTACCAGGAGGGGGCTGAGCAGTTCTTC. It codes for CASSYQEGAEQFF.

V usage is TRBV30 and J usage is TRBJ1-6, with D possibly being TRBD1 (6 bases). V was shortened by 0 bases and J by 7 bases, with 10 bases between the two germline ends. The CDR3 has 14 residues. Germline V gene data show CDR1 as GTSNPN and CDR2 as SVGIG (reference sequence). The CDR3 region has the DNA TGTGCCTGGAGTGTAAACAGGGCGAATTCACCCCTCCACTTT. Translation: CAWSVNRANSPLHF.

The chain is built from TRBV2 and TRBJ1-4; D is perhaps TRBD1 (6 bases). The CDR3 totals 14 residues. V lost 7 bases and J lost 7, with 16 bases in between. CDR1 SNHLY and CDR2 FYNNEI come from the germline V gene. The CDR3 sequence is CASMGRGFGEKLFF. The CDR3 region has the DNA TGTGCCAGCATGGGGAGGGGGTTTGGTGAAAAACTGTTTTTT.

The rearrangement uses TRBV25-1 and TRBJ2-2; TRBD2 agrees at 9 bases. V lost 4 bases, J lost 6 bases, and 15 bases stayed unmatched. This CDR3 comprises 18 residues. Per the germline V gene, CDR1 is MGHDK and CDR2 is SYGVNS. DNA of the CDR3: TGTGCCAGCAGTGCGGTAGCGGGGGCCCTCGGTAAACCCGGGGAGCTGTTTTTT. Protein: CASSAVAGALGKPGELFF. The full variable domain, rest sourced from reference TRBV25-1 and TRBJ2-2, is EADIYQTPRYLVIGTGKKITLECSQTMGHDKMYWYQQDPGMELHLIHYSYGVNSTEKGDLSSESTVSRIRTEHFPLTLESARPSHTSQYLCASSAVAGALGKPGELFFGEGSRLTVL.

The genes are TRBV6-5 and TRBJ1-3, with TRBD1 as a possible D gene (5 bases). The V gene lost 4 bases and the J gene lost 3 bases, with 13 bases spanning the gap. CDR3 length: 15 residues. Germline CDR1 reads MNHEY; CDR2 reads SVGAGI. The CDR3 nucleotides are TGTGCCAGCAGTTTAGACAGATTTGGTGGAAACACCATATATTTT. It translates to CASSLDRFGGNTIYF.

A word on this clone: Sequence at one end of the junction differs from germline and may be a read error. The J gene is TRBJ1-5, the V gene TRBV19; TRBD1 might be the D (6 bases). CDR1 is LNHDA and CDR2 is SQIVND in the germline V gene (reference sequence). The CDR3 consists of 14 residues. CDR3 amino acids: CASGTGGSSQPQHF. CDR3 DNA: TGTGCCAGTGGGACGGGGGGCAGCAGTCAGCCCCAGCATTTT.

V gene TRBV5-6 combines with J gene TRBJ1-2; 7 bases are a match to TRBD1. Germline loops: CDR1 SGHDT, CDR2 YYEEEE. CDR3 length equals 16 residues. V lost 1 base, J lost 4 bases, and 10 bases stayed unmatched. This chain's CDR3 is CASSLRGAGTAYGYTF. CDR3 bases: TGTGCCAGCAGCTTGAGGGGGGCCGGGACAGCCTATGGCTACACCTTC.

The chain couples TRBV6-5 to TRBJ2-1; D possibly corresponds to TRBD1 (8 bases). V lost 6 bases, J lost 10 bases, and 19 bases lay in between. Germline V CDR1 and CDR2: MNHEY, SVGAGI. The CDR3 covers 14 residues. The CDR3 loop reads CASSLTQGGAEQFF. The CDR3 bases are TGTGCCAGCAGCCTCACACAGGGGGGGGCGGAGCAGTTCTTC.

This clone was found once. This chain uses TRBV7-3 with TRBJ1-3, with D perhaps matching TRBD1 (5 bases). From germline, CDR1 is SGHTA and CDR2 FQGTGA. The CDR3 totals 15 residues. With 5 bases removed from V and 3 bases from J, the gap between germline ends came to 14 bases. The CDR3 nucleotides read TGTGCCAGCAGCAAGGGGCCGGAGTATGGAAACACCATATATTTT. Its protein is CASSKGPEYGNTIYF.